Presented here are 4 T cell receptor beta chains from one specimen sequenced in a study of cytomegalovirus exposure and HLA in healthy donors (dated 2017 in TCRdb). Libraries were constructed by the immunoSEQ multiplex PCR assay. What TCRdb holds here is the immuneACCESS table cut down to in-frame rearrangements. Part of the clones is not present; checked against another copy, under half of the missing clones reflect an unresolved V gene, and the others are unexplained. In this sample the table shows around 52,000 clones, around 90% of which occur a single time. Under 8.5% of the sample is taken by the ten largest. The sample taken for sequencing was PBMCs. The receptors derive from a woman aged 25 to 45 in good health and CMV-seronegative.

This clone was found once. The chain joins TRBV7-2 to TRBJ2-7, with D maybe TRBD1 (6 bases). Germline-derived CDR1 and CDR2 are SGHTA and FQGNSA. V was shortened by 6 bases and J by 7 bases, with 13 bases between the two germline ends. This CDR3 has 12 amino acids. The CDR3: CASSHVQGEQYF. CDR3 coding DNA: TGTGCCAGCAGTCACGTACAGGGAGAGCAGTACTTC.

The CDR3 DNA reads as TGTGCCAGCAGCCCCGGACTAGCGCGATCTTACGAGCAGTACTTC. This encodes CASSPGLARSYEQYF. The chain has TRBV5-5 and TRBJ2-7; the match to TRBD2 covers 9 bases. The CDR3 has 15 residues. Per germline, CDR1 SGHKS and CDR2 YYEKEE (reference sequence). V shed 4 bases, J shed 4 bases, and the junction held 9 bases outside the gene matches.

The chain recombines TRBV5-1 with TRBJ2-1, with D possibly being TRBD2 (7 bases). The CDR3 extends over 19 amino acids. The germline gives CDR1 SGHRS, CDR2 YFSETQ. Trimming cost V 0 bases and J 4 bases, with 23 bases left between them. The CDR3 is CASSLAVGGGGDTYNEQFF. CDR3 DNA sequence: TGCGCCAGCAGCTTGGCCGTGGGGGGAGGGGGAGATACGTACAATGAGCAGTTCTTC.

A few counts support this clone. This chain links TRBV7-2 with TRBJ2-7; unclear D gene. The CDR3 is 15 residues long. V was shortened by 5 bases and J by 4 bases, with 18 bases between the two germline ends. Germline CDR1 is SGHTA and CDR2 is FQGNSA. The CDR3 DNA sequence: TGTGCCAGCAGCCACGAGGTGGGTTCAACTTACGAGCAGTACTTC. It is translated as CASSHEVGSTYEQYF.